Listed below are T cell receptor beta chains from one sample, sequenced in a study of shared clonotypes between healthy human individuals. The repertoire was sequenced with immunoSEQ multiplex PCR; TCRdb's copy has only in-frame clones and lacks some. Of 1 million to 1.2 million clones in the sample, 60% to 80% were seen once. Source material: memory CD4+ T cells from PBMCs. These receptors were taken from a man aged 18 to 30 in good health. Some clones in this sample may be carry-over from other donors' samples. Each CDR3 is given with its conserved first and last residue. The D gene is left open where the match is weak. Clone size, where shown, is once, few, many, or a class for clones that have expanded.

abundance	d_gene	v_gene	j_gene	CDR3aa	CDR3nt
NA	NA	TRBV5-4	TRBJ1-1	CASSLLGVGNTEAFF	TGTGCCAGCAGCTTGTTGGGGGTGGGGAACACTGAAGCTTTCTTT
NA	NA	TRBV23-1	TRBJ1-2	CASSQGGEGKGGYTF	TGCGCCAGCAGTCAAGGGGGAGAGGGAAAAGGGGGCTACACCTTC
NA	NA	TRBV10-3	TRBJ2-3	CAIRDAGTDTQYF	TGTGCCATCAGAGACGCGGGCACAGATACGCAGTATTTT
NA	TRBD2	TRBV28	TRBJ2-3	CASSPRGRALDTQYF	TGTGCCAGCAGCCCCCGGGGGAGGGCCCTAGATACGCAGTATTTT
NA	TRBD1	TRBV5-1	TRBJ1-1	CASRAGTVNTEAFF	TGCGCCAGCAGAGCCGGGACAGTGAACACTGAAGCTTTCTTT
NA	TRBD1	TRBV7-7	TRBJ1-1	CASSRGQDTEAFF	TGTGCCAGCAGCCGTGGACAGGACACTGAAGCTTTCTTT
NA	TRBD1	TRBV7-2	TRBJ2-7	CASSLAGTDEQYF	TGTGCCAGCAGCTTAGCCGGGACAGACGAGCAGTACTTC
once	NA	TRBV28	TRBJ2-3	CASSLLAGYTDTQYF	TGTGCCAGCAGTTTATTGGCGGGGTACACAGATACGCAGTATTTT
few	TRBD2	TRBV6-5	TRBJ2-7	CASSAGGGSYEQYF	TGTGCCAGCAGTGCGGGAGGCGGTAGCTACGAGCAGTACTTC
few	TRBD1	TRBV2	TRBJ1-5	CASSTQGQGAFQPQHF	TGTGCCAGCAGCACCCAGGGGCAGGGGGCTTTCCAGCCCCAGCATTTT
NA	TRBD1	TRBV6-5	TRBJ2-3	CASRGDSLSTDTQYF	TGTGCCAGCAGGGGGGACAGTCTTAGCACAGATACGCAGTATTTT
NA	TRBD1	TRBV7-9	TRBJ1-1	CASSVTGANTEAFF	TGTGCCAGCAGCGTGACAGGGGCAAACACTGAAGCTTTCTTT
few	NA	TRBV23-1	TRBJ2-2	CASSRGTGELFF	TGCGCCAGCAGCCGCGGGACCGGGGAGCTGTTTTTT
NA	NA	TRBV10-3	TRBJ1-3	CASNRDGNTIYF	TGTGCCAGCAACAGGGATGGAAACACCATATATTTT
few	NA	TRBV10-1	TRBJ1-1	CASRADRNTEAFF	TGCGCCAGCAGAGCTGACAGGAACACTGAAGCTTTCTTT
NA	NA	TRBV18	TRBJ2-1	CASSRNRDNEQFF	TGTGCCAGCTCAAGGAACAGGGACAATGAGCAGTTCTTC
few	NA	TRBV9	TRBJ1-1	CASSVGSENAEAFF	TGTGCCAGCAGCGTAGGCTCCGAGAACGCTGAAGCTTTCTTT
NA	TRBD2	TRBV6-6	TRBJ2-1	CASSPWEGHLEFF	TGTGCCAGCAGCCCATGGGAGGGGCACCTGGAGTTCTTC
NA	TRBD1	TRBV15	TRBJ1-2	CATSRGTDRDNTF	TGTGCCACCAGCAGAGGAACGGACAGGGACAACACCTTC
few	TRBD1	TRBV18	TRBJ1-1	CASSPIGQGAQAFF	TGTGCCAGCTCACCAATCGGACAGGGGGCGCAAGCTTTCTTT
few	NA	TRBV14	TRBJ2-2	CASLLRAGDGELFF	TGTGCCAGCCTACTCCGGGCCGGGGACGGGGAGCTGTTTTTT
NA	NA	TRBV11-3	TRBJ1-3	CASSLDRPLGNTIYF	TGTGCCAGCAGCTTAGACAGGCCATTGGGAAACACCATATATTTT
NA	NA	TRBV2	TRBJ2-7	CASSDRGEQYF	TGTGCCAGCAGTGATAGGGGGGAGCAGTACTTC
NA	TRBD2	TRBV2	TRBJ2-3	CASSVAGGGTDTQYF	TGTGCCAGCAGTGTCGCGGGAGGGGGCACAGATACGCAGTATTTT